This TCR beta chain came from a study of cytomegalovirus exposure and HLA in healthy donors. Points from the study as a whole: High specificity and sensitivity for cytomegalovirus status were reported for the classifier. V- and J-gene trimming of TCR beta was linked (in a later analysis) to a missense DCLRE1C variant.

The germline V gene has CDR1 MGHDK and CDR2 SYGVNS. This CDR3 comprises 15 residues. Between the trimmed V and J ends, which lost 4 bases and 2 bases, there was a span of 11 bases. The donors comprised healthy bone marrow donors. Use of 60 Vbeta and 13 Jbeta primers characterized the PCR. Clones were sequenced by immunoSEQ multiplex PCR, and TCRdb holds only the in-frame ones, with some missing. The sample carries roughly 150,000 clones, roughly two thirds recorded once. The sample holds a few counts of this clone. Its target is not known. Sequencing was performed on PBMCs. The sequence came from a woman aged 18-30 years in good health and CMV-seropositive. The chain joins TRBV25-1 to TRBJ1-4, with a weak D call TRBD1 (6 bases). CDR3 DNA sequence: TGTGCCAGCAGTGGAAACAGGGTGACTAATGAAAAACTGTTTTTT. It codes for CASSGNRVTNEKLFF. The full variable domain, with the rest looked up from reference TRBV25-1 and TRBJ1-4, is EADIYQTPRYLVIGTGKKITLECSQTMGHDKMYWYQQDPGMELHLIHYSYGVNSTEKGDLSSESTVSRIRTEHFPLTLESARPSHTSQYLCASSGNRVTNEKLFFGSGTQLSVL.